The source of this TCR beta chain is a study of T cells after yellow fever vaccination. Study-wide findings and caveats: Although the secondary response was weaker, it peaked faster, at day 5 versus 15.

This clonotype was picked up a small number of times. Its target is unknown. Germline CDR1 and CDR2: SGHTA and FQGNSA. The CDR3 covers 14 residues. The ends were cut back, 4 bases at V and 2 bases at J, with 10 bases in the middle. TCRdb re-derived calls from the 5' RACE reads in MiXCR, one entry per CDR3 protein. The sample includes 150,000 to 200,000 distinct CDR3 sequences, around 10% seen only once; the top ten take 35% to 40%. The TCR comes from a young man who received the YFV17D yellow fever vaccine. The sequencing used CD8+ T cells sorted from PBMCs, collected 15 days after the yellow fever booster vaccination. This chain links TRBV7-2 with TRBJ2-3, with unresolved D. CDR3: CASSSGFNTDTQYF. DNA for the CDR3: TGTGCCAGCAGCTCGGGTTTTAACACAGATACGCAGTATTTT.